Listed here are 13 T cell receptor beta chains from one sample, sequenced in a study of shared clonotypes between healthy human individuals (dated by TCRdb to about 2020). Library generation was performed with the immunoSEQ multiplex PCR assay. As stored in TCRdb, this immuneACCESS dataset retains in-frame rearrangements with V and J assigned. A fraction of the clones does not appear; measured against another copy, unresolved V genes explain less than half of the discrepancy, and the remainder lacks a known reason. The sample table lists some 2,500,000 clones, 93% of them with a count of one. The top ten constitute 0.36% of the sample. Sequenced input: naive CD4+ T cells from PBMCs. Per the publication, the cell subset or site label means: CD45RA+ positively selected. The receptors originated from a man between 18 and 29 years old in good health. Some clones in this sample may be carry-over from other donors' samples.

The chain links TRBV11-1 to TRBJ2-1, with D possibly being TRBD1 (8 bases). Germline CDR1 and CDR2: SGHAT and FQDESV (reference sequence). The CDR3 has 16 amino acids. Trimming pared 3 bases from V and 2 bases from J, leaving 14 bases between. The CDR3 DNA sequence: TGTGCCAGCAGCTTTCGACAGGGGAGGGCCTACAATGAGCAGTTCTTC. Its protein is CASSFRQGRAYNEQFF.

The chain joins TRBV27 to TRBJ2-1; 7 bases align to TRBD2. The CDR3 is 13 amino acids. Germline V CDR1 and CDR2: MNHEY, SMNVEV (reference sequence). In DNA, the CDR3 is TGTGCGATAGGGCGGGGGAGCTACAATGAGCAGTTCTTC. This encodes CAIGRGSYNEQFF.

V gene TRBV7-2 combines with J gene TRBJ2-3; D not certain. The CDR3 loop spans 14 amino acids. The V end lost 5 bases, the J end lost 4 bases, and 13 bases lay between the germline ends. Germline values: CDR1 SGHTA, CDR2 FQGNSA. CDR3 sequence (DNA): TGTGCCAGCAGCCCCCGCCGGGCGGCAGATACGCAGTATTTT. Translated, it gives CASSPRRAADTQYF.

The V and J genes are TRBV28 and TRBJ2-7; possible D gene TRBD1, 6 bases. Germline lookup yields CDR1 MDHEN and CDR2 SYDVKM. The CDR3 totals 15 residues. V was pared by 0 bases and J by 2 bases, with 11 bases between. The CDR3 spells CASSLWGAEPYEQYF. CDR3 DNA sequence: TGTGCCAGCAGTTTATGGGGGGCTGAGCCCTACGAGCAGTACTTC.

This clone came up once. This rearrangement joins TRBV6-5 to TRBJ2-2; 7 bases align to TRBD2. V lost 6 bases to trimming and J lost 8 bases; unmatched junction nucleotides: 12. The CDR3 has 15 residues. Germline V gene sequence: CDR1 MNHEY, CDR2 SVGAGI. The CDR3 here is CASRTGTIAPGELFF. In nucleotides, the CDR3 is TGTGCCAGCAGAACGGGGACTATTGCACCGGGGGAGCTGTTTTTT.

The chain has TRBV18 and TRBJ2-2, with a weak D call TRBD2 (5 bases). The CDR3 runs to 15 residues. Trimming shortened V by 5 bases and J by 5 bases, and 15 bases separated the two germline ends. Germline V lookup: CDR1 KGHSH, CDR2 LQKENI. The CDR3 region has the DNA TGTGCCAGCTCAAGGGCTGACGGGGAAACCGGGGAGCTGTTTTTT. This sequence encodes CASSRADGETGELFF.

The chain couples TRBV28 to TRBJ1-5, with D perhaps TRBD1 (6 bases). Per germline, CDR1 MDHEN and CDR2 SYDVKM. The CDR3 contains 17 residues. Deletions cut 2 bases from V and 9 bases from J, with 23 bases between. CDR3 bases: TGTGCCAGCAGTTTAGGTGGGGGGTCGGGTATCAGGGGGCCCCAGCATTTT. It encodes CASSLGGGSGIRGPQHF.

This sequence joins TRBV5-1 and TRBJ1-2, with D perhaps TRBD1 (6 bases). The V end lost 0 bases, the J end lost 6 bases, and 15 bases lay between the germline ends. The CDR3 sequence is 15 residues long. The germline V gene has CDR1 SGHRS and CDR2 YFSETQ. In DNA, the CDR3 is TGCGCCAGCAGCTTGGGAAATTCAGGGGAACATGGCTACACCTTC. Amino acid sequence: CASSLGNSGEHGYTF.

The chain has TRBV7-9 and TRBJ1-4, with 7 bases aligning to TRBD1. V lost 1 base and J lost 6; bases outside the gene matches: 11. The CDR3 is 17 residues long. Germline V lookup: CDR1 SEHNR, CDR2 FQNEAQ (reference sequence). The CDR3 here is CASSLGIQGRRDEKLFF. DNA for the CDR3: TGTGCCAGCAGCTTAGGGATACAGGGGAGGCGTGATGAAAAACTGTTTTTT.

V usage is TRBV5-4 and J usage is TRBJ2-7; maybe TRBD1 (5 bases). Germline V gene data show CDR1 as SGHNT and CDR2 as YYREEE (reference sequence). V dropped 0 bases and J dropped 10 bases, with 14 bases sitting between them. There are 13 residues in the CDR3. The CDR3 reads CASSLGQGLGQYF. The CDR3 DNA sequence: TGTGCCAGCAGCTTGGGCCAGGGTTTGGGCCAGTACTTC.

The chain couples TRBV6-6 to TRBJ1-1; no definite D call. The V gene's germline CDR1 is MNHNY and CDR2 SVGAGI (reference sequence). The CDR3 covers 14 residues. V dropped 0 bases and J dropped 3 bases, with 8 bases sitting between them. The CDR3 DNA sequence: TGTGCCAGCAGTTACTCCCCATCGGACACTGAAGCTTTCTTT. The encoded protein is CASSYSPSDTEAFF.

CDR3 amino acids: CASSAGTTFTDTQYF. As DNA, the CDR3 is TGCGCCAGCAGCGCCGGGACTACATTCACAGATACGCAGTATTTT. This chain uses TRBV5-1 with TRBJ2-3, with TRBD2 matching over 7 bases. Germline V gene sequence: CDR1 SGHRS, CDR2 YFSETQ. The ends lost 4 bases at V and 2 bases at J; junction bases unmatched: 7. The CDR3 sequence is 15 residues long.

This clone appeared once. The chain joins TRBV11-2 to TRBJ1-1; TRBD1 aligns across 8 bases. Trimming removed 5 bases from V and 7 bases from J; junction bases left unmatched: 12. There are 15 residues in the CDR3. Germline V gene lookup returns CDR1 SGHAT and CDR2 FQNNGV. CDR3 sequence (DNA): TGTGCCAGCAGCCCATCAACAGGGGGTTGGGTTGAAGCTTTCTTT. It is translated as CASSPSTGGWVEAFF. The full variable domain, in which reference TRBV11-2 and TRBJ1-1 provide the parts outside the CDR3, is EAGVAQSPRYKIIEKRQSVAFWCNPISGHATLYWYQQILGQGPKLLIQFQNNGVVDDSQLPKDRFSAERLKGVDSTLKIQPAKLEDSAVYLCASSPSTGGWVEAFFGQGTRLTVV.